The rows below give T cell receptor beta chains drawn from one sample of a study of cytomegalovirus exposure and HLA in healthy donors. Assay used: immunoSEQ multiplex PCR; TCRdb lists only in-frame clones, some missing. The sample includes roughly 120,000 clones, under 80% of them seen just once. Sequenced input: PBMCs. The receptors originated from a woman aged 60-70 years in good health and CMV-seropositive. Each CDR3 is given with its conserved first and last residue. A D gene is named only where the DNA matches it firmly. Expanded clones are given a class, and other clones once, few, many or no size at all.

j_call clone_size cdr3_length v_call d_call cdr3_nt cdr3_aa
TRBJ2-7 - 15 TRBV15 TRBD1 TGTGCCACCAGCGGTGGAGGACAGGGGGCCCACGAGCAGTACTTC CATSGGGQGAHEQYF
TRBJ1-1 few 11 TRBV6-5 TRBD1 TGTGCCAGCATGGGACAGACTGAAGCTTTCTTT CASMGQTEAFF
TRBJ2-7 - 14 TRBV30 - TGTGCCTGGAGTGTGGGAGCGGTTCTGGACGAGCAGTACTTC CAWSVGAVLDEQYF
TRBJ2-7 once 15 TRBV21-1 - TGTGCCAGCAGCTTCATGGCGTACAGGGGCTACGAGCAGTACTTC CASSFMAYRGYEQYF
TRBJ1-1 many 14 TRBV4-1 - TGCGCCAGCAGCCCTTTACTGAGGGAGCGATCAGCTTTCTTT CASSPLLRERSAFF
TRBJ1-2 - 14 TRBV11-2 - TGTGCCAGCAGCTTAATCTTGGGAGACTATGGCTACACCTTC CASSLILGDYGYTF
TRBJ2-3 - 16 TRBV5-1 TRBD2 TGCGCCAGCAGCTTGGCGACTAGCGGCCGCACAGATACGCAGTATTTT CASSLATSGRTDTQYF
TRBJ1-2 - 14 TRBV5-1 TRBD1 TGCGCCAGCAGCCCGGGACAGGGGTACTATGGCTACACCTTC CASSPGQGYYGYTF
TRBJ2-7 - 14 TRBV9 - TGTGCCAGCAGCGTAGAGGCAGGGAACTACGAGCAGTACTTC CASSVEAGNYEQYF
TRBJ2-7 - 16 TRBV5-6 TRBD2 TGTGCCAGCAGCCCGGGACTAGCGGGGGCCTTCTACGAGCAGTACTTC CASSPGLAGAFYEQYF
TRBJ2-1 - 16 TRBV27 TRBD1 TGTGCCAGCAGTTCCCGGGGACAGGGGGGGTACAATGAGCAGTTCTTC CASSSRGQGGYNEQFF
TRBJ2-3 - 16 TRBV6-5 TRBD1 TGTGCCAGCAGTTTCTCCGGGACAGGTCCCACAGATACGCAGTATTTT CASSFSGTGPTDTQYF
TRBJ2-6 once 19 TRBV7-2 TRBD1 TGTGCCAGCAGCTTAAGGCAGACAGGGGTCCCCTCTGGGGCCAACGTCCTGACTTTC CASSLRQTGVPSGANVLTF
TRBJ2-5 few 14 TRBV7-2 - TGTGCCAGCAGCTTAGAGGACGGGAGAGAGACCCAGTACTTC CASSLEDGRETQYF
TRBJ2-3 - 18 TRBV4-2 TRBD2 TGTGCCAGCAGCCAAAGGGTGTCTAGCGGTCGGAGCACAGATACGCAGTATTTT CASSQRVSSGRSTDTQYF
TRBJ1-2 - 13 TRBV7-9 TRBD1 TGTGCCAGCAACCCTGGGACAGAGTATGGCTACACCTTC CASNPGTEYGYTF